Listed below are T cell receptor beta chains from one sample, sequenced in a study of blood T cell repertoires in COVID-19. This table comes from immunoSEQ multiplex PCR, and its TCRdb copy is limited to in-frame clones, with some not included. The sample shows roughly 110,000 clones, about 89% of them seen only once. Sample: peripheral blood. The receptors were sampled from a woman aged 30 to 39 with acute or convalescent COVID-19. Each CDR3 is given with its conserved first and last residue. The D gene is left open where the match is weak. A clone size is listed for some rows: how often the clone was seen (once, few, many), or a class if it is expanded.

j_call	v_call	d_call	clone_size	cdr3_aa	cdr3_nt
TRBJ1-2	TRBV9	-	once	CASSPVFFSLNYGYTF	TGTGCCAGCAGCCCCGTTTTTTTTTCGTTAAACTATGGCTACACCTTC
TRBJ1-2	TRBV6-2/TRBV6-3	-	-	CASSYSPGVLGYTF	TGTGCCAGCAGTTACTCGCCAGGGGTCCTCGGCTACACCTTC
TRBJ1-3	TRBV7-7	TRBD1	-	CASSEATGGPGNTIYF	TGTGCCAGCAGCGAAGCAACAGGGGGCCCTGGAAACACCATATATTTT
TRBJ2-4	TRBV5-1	TRBD1	-	CASSVETGSKNIQYF	TGCGCCAGCAGCGTAGAGACAGGGTCCAAAAACATTCAGTACTTC
TRBJ2-3	TRBV7-9	-	-	CASTLGDTQYF	TGTGCCAGCACCCTTGGCGATACGCAGTATTTT
TRBJ2-5	TRBV5-1	TRBD2	-	CASTGLAGQETQYF	TGCGCCAGCACGGGGTTAGCGGGGCAAGAGACCCAGTACTTC
TRBJ2-7	TRBV4-2	TRBD2	-	CASSQSSPAGVAYEQYF	TGTGCCAGCAGCCAGTCTTCCCCAGCGGGAGTGGCCTACGAGCAGTACTTC
TRBJ1-1	TRBV5-6	TRBD1	-	CASIRGLVRGSEAFF	TGTGCCAGCATCCGTGGTTTGGTCAGGGGGAGTGAAGCTTTCTTT
TRBJ1-1	TRBV7-9	TRBD1	-	CASSLGLATGSLEAFF	TGTGCCAGCAGCTTAGGCCTGGCGACAGGGTCCTTGGAAGCTTTCTTT
TRBJ1-6	TRBV3-1/TRBV3-2	-	few	CASSQDLPGSSYNSPLHF	TGTGCCAGCAGCCAAGATTTACCGGGGAGCTCCTATAATTCACCCCTCCACTTT
TRBJ2-3	TRBV7-2	TRBD2	-	CASSTTLAGGTDTQYF	TGTGCCAGCAGCACAACATTAGCGGGGGGTACAGATACGCAGTATTTT
TRBJ2-1	TRBV3-1/TRBV3-2	-	once	CASSQETARDITFEQFF	TGTGCCAGCAGCCAAGAAACTGCTCGGGACATCACGTTTGAGCAGTTCTTC
TRBJ2-5	TRBV19	-	-	CATASGTTVAETQYF	TGTGCCACCGCCAGCGGGACAACGGTTGCGGAGACCCAGTACTTC
TRBJ1-6	TRBV9	TRBD1	-	CASSVGGTGYSPLHF	TGTGCCAGCAGCGTAGGTGGGACAGGGTATTCACCCCTCCACTTT
TRBJ1-3	TRBV28	TRBD1	once	CASSLRDRGRNTIYF	TGTGCCAGCAGTTTAAGGGACAGGGGGCGAAACACCATATATTTT
TRBJ2-1	TRBV2	TRBD2	-	CASSGVIGREGYNEQFF	TGTGCCAGCAGTGGAGTGATCGGACGGGAGGGCTACAATGAGCAGTTCTTC
TRBJ2-1	TRBV2	-	-	CASSNGQAMVDEQFF	TGTGCCAGCAGTAATGGGCAGGCCATGGTCGATGAGCAGTTCTTC
TRBJ1-1	TRBV10-3	-	once	CAISEAGLTEAFF	TGTGCCATCAGTGAGGCAGGGTTGACTGAAGCTTTCTTT
TRBJ1-2	TRBV30	TRBD1	-	CAWNRDRDFYGYTF	TGTGCCTGGAACCGGGACAGGGACTTCTATGGCTACACCTTC
TRBJ2-7	TRBV6-5	TRBD1	-	CASKGTGAYEQYF	TGTGCCAGCAAGGGGACAGGGGCCTACGAGCAGTACTTC
TRBJ1-1	TRBV25-1	TRBD1	few	CASSRQGMNTEAFF	TGTGCCAGCTCCCGACAGGGAATGAACACTGAAGCTTTCTTT
TRBJ2-1	TRBV2	-	-	CASSRFSYNEQFF	TGTGCCAGCAGTCGGTTCTCCTACAATGAGCAGTTCTTC
TRBJ1-3	TRBV11-3	-	-	CASSRDTGNTIYF	TGTGCCAGCAGCCGGGACACTGGAAACACCATATATTTT
TRBJ1-5	TRBV29-1	-	-	CSVVWGVNQPQHF	TGCAGCGTTGTTTGGGGGGTGAATCAGCCCCAGCATTTT
TRBJ1-1	TRBV12-3/TRBV12-4	-	-	CASTIFGGPAFF	TGTGCCAGCACTATATTCGGGGGTCCAGCTTTCTTT
TRBJ2-1	TRBV28	TRBD2	-	CASSLGGLADYNEQFF	TGTGCCAGCAGCCTAGGGGGACTAGCGGACTACAATGAGCAGTTCTTC
TRBJ1-5	TRBV4-2	TRBD1	-	CASSPQGNSNQPQHF	TGTGCCAGCAGCCCACAGGGGAATAGCAATCAGCCCCAGCATTTT
TRBJ2-2	TRBV19	-	once	CASSGGVTGELFF	TGTGCCAGTAGCGGAGGAGTCACCGGGGAGCTGTTTTTT
TRBJ1-2	TRBV9	TRBD1	-	CASSATLGTGGANGYTF	TGTGCCAGCAGCGCTACCCTTGGGACAGGGGGCGCAAATGGCTACACCTTC
TRBJ1-2	TRBV19	-	-	CASSFDRNGYTF	TGTGCCAGTAGCTTCGACAGGAATGGCTACACCTTC
TRBJ1-2	TRBV5-4	TRBD1	-	CASRKDREFGGYTF	TGTGCCAGCAGGAAAGACAGGGAGTTTGGCGGCTACACCTTC
TRBJ2-7	TRBV6-5	-	once	CASRPVSFDEQYF	TGTGCCAGCAGACCGGTGTCCTTCGACGAGCAGTACTTC
TRBJ1-2	TRBV9	-	-	CASSAPRGGGTNYGYTF	TGTGCCAGCAGCGCGCCCCGTGGGGGAGGGACGAACTATGGCTACACCTTC
TRBJ1-1	TRBV7-6	-	-	CASSLRAGYVSTEAFF	TGTGCCAGCAGCTTAAGGGCGGGGTACGTTTCCACTGAAGCTTTCTTT
TRBJ2-3	TRBV7-6	TRBD1	-	CASSGGQGAADTQYF	TGTGCCAGCAGCGGCGGACAGGGGGCGGCAGATACGCAGTATTTT
TRBJ2-7	TRBV9	-	-	CASSPAQAYEQYF	TGTGCCAGCAGCCCCGCTCAGGCCTACGAGCAGTACTTC
TRBJ1-5	TRBV4-1	TRBD1	-	CASSRQTGGRIQPQHF	TGCGCCAGCAGCCGCCAGACAGGGGGACGGATTCAGCCCCAGCATTTT
TRBJ2-1	TRBV24-1	TRBD1	-	CATSDSGQIYNEQFF	TGTGCCACCAGTGATTCGGGACAGATTTACAATGAGCAGTTCTTC
TRBJ1-2	TRBV25-1	-	-	CASSLPSGIVEGYTF	TGTGCCAGCAGTCTCCCGTCAGGGATAGTCGAAGGCTACACCTTC
TRBJ2-3	TRBV4-3	-	-	CASSQSATASADTQYF	TGCGCCAGCAGCCAGAGCGCAACGGCTAGCGCAGATACGCAGTATTTT
TRBJ1-1	TRBV30	-	-	CAWSGGERAFF	TGTGCCTGGAGTGGAGGCGAGCGAGCTTTCTTT
TRBJ1-4	TRBV28	TRBD1	-	CASSPLDRDLEKLFF	TGTGCCAGCAGTCCCTTAGACAGGGATCTTGAAAAACTGTTTTTT
TRBJ1-5	TRBV5-6	TRBD1	-	CASSLWDRNQPQHF	TGTGCCAGCAGCTTGTGGGACAGAAATCAGCCCCAGCATTTT
TRBJ2-1	TRBV5-6	TRBD2	-	CASRETGGSYNEQFF	TGTGCCAGCAGAGAAACGGGGGGCTCCTACAATGAGCAGTTCTTC
TRBJ1-3	TRBV9	-	-	CASSARTVLSGNTIYF	TGTGCCAGCAGCGCGAGGACAGTACTCTCTGGAAACACCATATATTTT
TRBJ2-7	TRBV30	TRBD2	-	CAWSSRSGREFYEQYF	TGTGCCTGGAGTTCCAGGAGCGGGAGGGAGTTCTACGAGCAGTACTTC
TRBJ2-3	TRBV10-3	TRBD2	-	CAISERLAGVVRTDTQYF	TGTGCCATCAGTGAGCGACTAGCGGGAGTTGTAAGGACAGATACGCAGTATTTT
TRBJ1-2	TRBV19	-	once	CASSIGVGPGAKLNYGYTF	TGTGCCAGTAGTATCGGGGTCGGGCCAGGCGCAAAACTTAACTATGGCTACACCTTC
TRBJ2-1	TRBV14	TRBD2	once	CASSPLLAGNHNEQFF	TGTGCCAGCAGCCCTTTACTAGCGGGTAATCACAATGAGCAGTTCTTC
TRBJ1-3	TRBV7-9	TRBD1	-	CASSLGQGTGNTIYF	TGTGCCAGCAGCTTAGGACAGGGGACTGGAAACACCATATATTTT
TRBJ2-2	TRBV7-9	TRBD2	-	CASSLEAGGNTGELFF	TGTGCCAGCAGCTTAGAGGCGGGAGGGAACACCGGGGAGCTGTTTTTT
TRBJ1-6	TRBV7-6	TRBD1	-	CASSSEQGLRDNSPLHF	TGTGCCAGCAGCTCTGAACAGGGGCTGAGGGATAATTCACCCCTCCACTTT